Each of the 14 T cell receptor beta chains below was sequenced from the same sample in a study of beta chain features in type 1 diabetes. Isolated RNA was reverse transcribed in full, so expressed TCRB transcripts were sequenced. Sequencing used immunoSEQ multiplex PCR; TCRdb keeps in-frame clones, though not all of them. The repertoire holds about 900,000 clones, with about a sixth as singletons. The source material was naive CD4+ T cells from blood. All receptors come from a woman aged 18-29 years in good health.

The chain joins TRBV11-2 to TRBJ2-1; TRBD2 might be the D (5 bases). This CDR3 spans 13 amino acids. Trimming removed 1 base at V and 13 bases at J, with 14 bases between. The germline V gene has CDR1 SGHAT and CDR2 FQNNGV. The CDR3 loop reads CASSLGRGVEQFF. CDR3 bases: TGTGCCAGCAGCTTAGGTCGGGGAGTTGAACAGTTCTTC.

Only a few counts were recorded for this clone. The V and J genes are TRBV5-4 and TRBJ2-7, with D possibly being TRBD2 (6 bases). This CDR3 is 14 amino acids long. The germline CDR1 and CDR2 sequences are SGHNT and YYREEE (reference sequence). With 1 base removed from V and 2 bases from J, the gap between germline ends came to 10 bases. The CDR3 bases are TGTGCCAGCAGCTTGAACCGGGAGACCTACGAGCAGTACTTC. This translates into CASSLNRETYEQYF.

J is TRBJ2-1 and V is TRBV28, with TRBD2 matching 8 bases. Germline V gene sequence: CDR1 MDHEN, CDR2 SYDVKM. The CDR3 is made up of 15 amino acids. After removal of 2 bases from V and 8 bases from J, the junction contained 8 bases not matched to a gene. The CDR3 protein is CASSLDSGSIDEQFF. The CDR3 nucleotides read TGTGCCAGCAGTTTAGACAGCGGGAGTATCGATGAGCAGTTCTTC.

The chain recombines TRBV2 with TRBJ1-5; 8 bases map to TRBD1. Per germline, CDR1 SNHLY and CDR2 FYNNEI. The V gene end was trimmed by 4 bases and the J gene end by 7 bases; junction bases not matched to a gene: 9. This CDR3 comprises 15 residues. The CDR3 coding sequence is TGTGCCAGCAGTGTAGTGACAGGGACAGGACAGCCCCAGCATTTT. It translates to CASSVVTGTGQPQHF. Filled out from reference TRBV2 and TRBJ1-5, the complete variable domain reads EPEVTQTPSHQVTQMGQEVILRCVPISNHLYFYWYRQILGQKVEFLVSFYNNEISEKSEIFDDQFSVERPDGSNFTLKIRSTKLEDSAMYFCASSVVTGTGQPQHFGDGTRLSIL.

This clone occurred a few times. Additional DNA sequences in this sample encode the identical CDR3. The chain couples TRBV20-1 to TRBJ2-7, with D tentatively TRBD2 (5 bases). The CDR3 loop spans 11 amino acids. Germline V gene data show CDR1 as DFQATT and CDR2 as SNEGSKA (reference sequence). Between the trimmed V and J ends, which lost 3 bases and 3 bases, there was a span of 6 bases. DNA for the CDR3: TGCAGTGCTAGGCGGGTCTACGAGCAGTACTTC. Protein: CSARRVYEQYF.

This clone was found a few times. J is TRBJ2-1 and V is TRBV7-2, with 9 bases identical to TRBD1. The CDR3 runs 14 residues. Germline-derived CDR1 and CDR2 are SGHTA and FQGNSA. With V trimmed by 4 bases and J by 4 bases, 2 bases remained unmatched. The CDR3, as DNA: TGTGCCAGCAGCTGGGACAGGGCATACAATGAGCAGTTCTTC. It specifies CASSWDRAYNEQFF.

The chain joins TRBV28 to TRBJ1-2; D call uncertain. This CDR3 has 12 residues. Between the trimmed V and J ends, which lost 6 bases and 1 base, there was a span of 6 bases. Per the germline V gene, CDR1 is MDHEN and CDR2 is SYDVKM. The CDR3 coding sequence is TGTGCCAGCAGCCAGGTTAACTATGGCTACACCTTC. It codes for CASSQVNYGYTF.

V usage is TRBV7-9 and J usage is TRBJ1-2, with D unresolved. V lost 5 bases and J 0 bases, leaving 13 bases between the germline ends. This CDR3 has 15 residues. Germline CDR1 and CDR2: SEHNR and FQNEAQ (reference sequence). Here the CDR3 DNA reads TGTGCCAGCAGCCCTCAACTGGGCGCTAACTATGGCTACACCTTC. It encodes CASSPQLGANYGYTF. Drawing the rest from reference TRBV7-9 and TRBJ1-2, the complete variable domain is DTGVSQNPRHKITKRGQNVTFRCDPISEHNRLYWYRQTLGQGPEFLTYFQNEAQLEKSRLLSDRFSAERPKGSFSTLEIQRTEQGDSAMYLCASSPQLGANYGYTFGSGTRLTVV.

The chain couples TRBV19 to TRBJ2-7; a possible D gene is TRBD1 (5 bases). Between the trimmed V and J ends, which lost 4 bases and 3 bases, there was a span of 7 bases. The CDR3 sequence is 12 residues long. Per germline, CDR1 LNHDA and CDR2 SQIVND (reference sequence). CDR3 region: CASSTGNYEQYF. The CDR3 DNA reads TGTGCCAGTAGTACAGGGAACTACGAGCAGTACTTC.

The rearrangement uses TRBV18 and TRBJ2-1, with 16 bases that match TRBD2. Germline V gives CDR1 KGHSH, CDR2 LQKENI. With V trimmed by 3 bases and J by 9 bases, 8 bases remained unmatched. The CDR3 length is 17 residues. The CDR3 loop is CASSPPGLAGGPSEQFF. DNA for the CDR3: TGTGCCAGCTCACCCCCGGGACTAGCGGGAGGGCCGAGTGAGCAGTTCTTC.

The J gene is TRBJ2-7, the V gene TRBV7-3; 11 bases match TRBD2. The CDR3 extends over 15 amino acids. CDR1 is SGHTA and CDR2 is FQGTGA in the germline V gene. V shed 5 bases and J 2 bases; nucleotides not matched to a gene: 5. CDR3 in DNA: TGTGCCAGCAGCAGAGGGACTAGCGGAGCCTACGAGCAGTACTTC. Amino acids: CASSRGTSGAYEQYF.

The chain uses TRBV28 and TRBJ2-3; no clear D. The V end lost 3 bases, the J end lost 7 bases, and 17 bases lay between the germline ends. The CDR3 is 15 amino acids. Looked up from germline, CDR1 is MDHEN and CDR2 is SYDVKM. CDR3 bases: TGTGCCAGCAGTTTCCCGGAACGTGGGCCAAATACGCAGTATTTT. Translation: CASSFPERGPNTQYF.

About this clone: The CDR3 carries no conserved terminal phenylalanine or tryptophan, so it likely arises from a read error. The limits of the CDR3 on the DNA are not certain, so only TCRdb's listed CDR3 is given. The chain combines TRBV27 with TRBJ2-3; TRBD2, as called in the table, went unchecked against the DNA. Including both end residues, the CDR3 is 14 amino acids long. Looked up from germline, CDR1 is MNHEY and CDR2 is SMNVEV (reference sequence). Here the CDR3 reads CASSLKRTSGRAWY.

This chain links TRBV5-4 with TRBJ2-7, with 11 bases matching TRBD2. CDR1 is SGHNT and CDR2 is YYREEE in the germline V gene (reference sequence). J lost 5 bases, V lost 5 bases, and 6 bases had no gene match. The CDR3 runs 14 residues. The CDR3 DNA reads as TGTGCCAGCAGGGTAGCGGGAGGGTCCCACGAGCAGTACTTC. It translates to CASRVAGGSHEQYF.